The 15 T cell receptor beta chains below all came from one sample that was sequenced in a study of CD8 T cells in Susac syndrome. RNA in amounts of roughly 0.5 to 1 ug was reverse transcribed with random hexamers. TCRdb itself ran the immunoSEQ multiplex PCR reads through MiXCR, one entry per CDR3 protein. The sample lists tens of thousands of distinct CDR3 sequences, 85% to 95% seen once, with roughly 0.26% in the top ten. The sample comprised CD8+ T cells from PBMCs. The receptor source for this set is a human donor in good health.

This clonotype has just one count. The chain joins TRBV20-1 to TRBJ2-3; the D is unclear. The CDR3 is made up of 13 amino acids. Trimming shortened V by 3 bases and J by 2 bases, and 9 bases separated the two germline ends. The V gene's germline CDR1 is DFQATT and CDR2 SNEGSKA (reference sequence). CDR3 residues: CSASLSSTDTQYF. The CDR3 region has the DNA TGCAGTGCTAGTTTGTCTTCCACAGATACGCAGTATTTT.

The V gene is TRBV5-1, the J gene TRBJ1-1, with D maybe TRBD1 (5 bases). CDR1 and CDR2 (germline): SGHRS, YFSETQ. The CDR3 length is 11 residues. V lost 5 bases and J 4 bases, leaving 6 bases between the germline ends. CDR3 in amino acids: CASRTGTEAFF. As DNA, the CDR3 is TGCGCCAGCAGAACAGGCACTGAAGCTTTCTTT.

Only a few counts were recorded for this clonotype. CDR3 residues: CASSWRQRTLNTEAFF. The CDR3 DNA follows: TGTGCCAGCAGCTGGCGACAGCGGACCTTGAACACTGAAGCTTTCTTT. The chain has TRBV7-2 and TRBJ1-1; possibly TRBD1 for D (5 bases). The CDR3 extends over 16 amino acids. The germline V and J ends were trimmed by 4 bases and 0 bases, with 15 bases remaining between them. Germline V gives CDR1 SGHTA, CDR2 FQGNSA.

The rearrangement joins TRBV21-1 to TRBJ1-2; the D call TRBD1 from the table was never checked on the DNA. TRBV21-1 is a recognized pseudogene. There are 15 residues in the CDR3. The chain's CDR3 is CASSTMDRAYYGYTF. Here the CDR3 DNA reads TGTGCCAGCAGCACAATGGACAGGGCCTACTATGGCTACACCTTC.

The chain combines TRBV3-1 with TRBJ2-1, with 7 positions matching TRBD2. The junction had 4 bases not matched to a gene; V was cut back by 5 bases and J by 6 bases. There are 13 residues in the CDR3. The germline V gene encodes CDR1 LGHDT and CDR2 YNNKEL (reference sequence). The CDR3 DNA follows: TGTGCCAGCAGCGGACTAGTGCCCAATGAGCAGTTCTTC. Its translation: CASSGLVPNEQFF.

J is TRBJ2-3 and V is TRBV24-1; D unclear. The CDR3 has 16 amino acids. Trimming took 3 bases from V and 0 from J, leaving 12 bases between them. Germline lookup yields CDR1 KGHDR and CDR2 SFDVKD. This CDR3 is CATSDGPVESTDTQYF. Here the CDR3 DNA reads TGTGCCACCAGTGATGGTCCGGTTGAGAGCACAGATACGCAGTATTTT.

The chain joins TRBV15 to TRBJ2-2; D may correspond to TRBD1 or TRBD2 (5 bases each). Trimming pared 5 bases from V and 7 bases from J, leaving 14 bases between. CDR1 is LNHNV, CDR2 YYDKDF, per germline (reference sequence). There are 14 residues in the CDR3. As DNA, the CDR3 is TGTGCCACCAGCTTGAGGGGCGCAGGCGGGGAGCTGTTTTTT. Translation: CATSLRGAGGELFF.

The chain combines TRBV20-1 with TRBJ2-2, with D unclear. The V end lost 3 bases, the J end lost 5 bases, and 4 bases lay between the germline ends. CDR1 is DFQATT, CDR2 SNEGSKA, per germline (reference sequence). The CDR3 spans 11 residues. The CDR3 loop is CSARRTGELFF. DNA of the CDR3: TGCAGTGCTAGGCGGACCGGGGAGCTGTTTTTT.

CDR3 in DNA: TGTGCCAGCAGTTTCACTCTAGCGGAGATCTCCTACAATGAGCAGTTCTTC. This sequence encodes CASSFTLAEISYNEQFF. The rearrangement joins TRBV28 to TRBJ2-1, with 7 positions matching TRBD2. V lost 3 bases, J lost 0 bases, and 8 bases stayed unmatched. From germline, CDR1 is MDHEN and CDR2 SYDVKM. The CDR3 is 17 residues long.

The chain joins TRBV12-3 or TRBV12-4 to TRBJ1-5; 9 bases map to TRBD1. J gave up 6 bases and V 5 bases, and 8 bases lay outside the gene matches. This CDR3 comprises 15 residues. The CDR3 sequence is CASSPDDRGFQPQHF. The CDR3 nucleotides are TGTGCCAGCAGTCCCGACGACAGGGGGTTTCAGCCCCAGCATTTT.

V is TRBV3-1 and J is TRBJ1-2; unclear D gene. Trimming cost V 1 base and J 6 bases, with 12 bases left between them. Looked up from germline, CDR1 is LGHDT and CDR2 is YNNKEL (reference sequence). This CDR3 spans 14 amino acids. This CDR3 is CASSQVVRTNGYTF. Written as DNA, the CDR3 is TGTGCCAGCAGCCAAGTTGTCAGAACGAATGGCTACACCTTC.

The J gene is TRBJ1-5, the V gene TRBV4-3, with TRBD1 as a possible D gene (5 bases). This CDR3 contains 15 residues. CDR1 is LGHNA, CDR2 YSLEER, per germline. Trimming took 0 bases from V and 1 from J, leaving 7 bases between them. This CDR3 is CASSQDSGSNQPQHF. The CDR3 DNA sequence: TGCGCCAGCAGCCAAGATTCAGGGAGCAATCAGCCCCAGCATTTT.

This rearrangement joins TRBV9 to TRBJ2-1, with D possibly matching TRBD1 (5 bases). Germline CDR1 reads SGDLS; CDR2 reads YYNGEE. The V gene lost 6 bases and the J gene lost 3 bases, with 13 bases spanning the gap. CDR3 size: 14 residues. This CDR3 reads CASKGSPNYNEQFF. Written as DNA, the CDR3 is TGTGCCAGCAAGGGGTCCCCAAACTACAATGAGCAGTTCTTC.

The rearrangement links TRBV12-3 or TRBV12-4 to TRBJ1-1; D is uncertain. V was shortened by 2 bases and J by 6 bases, with 7 bases between the two germline ends. This CDR3 region has 12 residues. The CDR3 DNA sequence: TGTGCCAGCAGTTTACTCGCCCCTGAAGCTTTCTTT. It yields the protein CASSLLAPEAFF.

The gene calls are TRBV4-1 and TRBJ2-1; the D gene is possibly TRBD1 (7 bases). The germline V and J ends were trimmed by 4 bases and 2 bases, with 18 bases remaining between them. The CDR3 is made up of 17 amino acids. CDR1 is MGHRA, CDR2 YSYEKL, per germline. The CDR3 DNA reads TGCGCCAGCAGCCTACCTTCGGGGGACAGTGCCTACAATGAGCAGTTCTTC. Encoded protein: CASSLPSGDSAYNEQFF.